This TCR beta chain stems from a study of OX40 agonist ivuxolimab in advanced cancers. Study-wide background: Those enrolled were approximately 83% male, with a mean age of around 60 years and ages from roughly 20 to 85.

About this clone: Its antigen is still unknown.

With 2 bases clipped from V and 2 bases from J, the junction kept 9 bases outside the gene matches. This CDR3 contains 16 residues. The V gene's germline CDR1 is GTSNPN and CDR2 SVGIG (reference sequence). Profiled with immunoSEQ multiplex PCR; TCRdb holds only in-frame clones, not every one. The sample records under 95,000 clones, more than 70% being singletons. Study-level points and caveats: Partial responders at 0.1-3.0 mg/kg showed near-lowest clonal expansion.

The chain combines TRBV30 with TRBJ1-3, with 7 nucleotides matching TRBD1. The sequencing here drew on CD4+ or CD8+ T cells sorted from blood, taken in a trial of the OX40 agonist ivuxolimab. The clonotype was recovered from an adult with an advanced solid tumor such as melanoma, head and neck, liver or kidney cancer. The CDR3, as DNA: TGTGCCTGGAGTCCGGGACAGTTTTTAACTGGAAACACCATATATTTT. The encoded protein is CAWSPGQFLTGNTIYF.